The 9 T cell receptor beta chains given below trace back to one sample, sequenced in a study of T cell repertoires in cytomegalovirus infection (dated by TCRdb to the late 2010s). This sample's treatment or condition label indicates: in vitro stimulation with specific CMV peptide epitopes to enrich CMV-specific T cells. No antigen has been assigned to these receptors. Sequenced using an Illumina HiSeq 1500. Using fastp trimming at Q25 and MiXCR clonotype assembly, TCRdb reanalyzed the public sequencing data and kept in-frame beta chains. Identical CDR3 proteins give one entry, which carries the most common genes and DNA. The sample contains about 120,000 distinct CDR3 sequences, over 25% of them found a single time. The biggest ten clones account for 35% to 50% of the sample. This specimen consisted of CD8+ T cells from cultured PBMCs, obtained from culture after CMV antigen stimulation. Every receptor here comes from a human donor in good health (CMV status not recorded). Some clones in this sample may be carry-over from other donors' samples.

The CDR3 here is CASSTTDRVDEQFF. Written as DNA, the CDR3 is TGTGCCAGCAGTACGACGGACAGGGTGGACGAGCAGTTCTTC. The rearrangement joins TRBV27 to TRBJ2-1; TRBD1 matches 8 bases. J was trimmed by 10 bases and V by 5 bases; bases with no gene match: 10. CDR1 and CDR2 from the germline V gene are MNHEY and SMNVEV (reference sequence). CDR3 size: 14 residues.

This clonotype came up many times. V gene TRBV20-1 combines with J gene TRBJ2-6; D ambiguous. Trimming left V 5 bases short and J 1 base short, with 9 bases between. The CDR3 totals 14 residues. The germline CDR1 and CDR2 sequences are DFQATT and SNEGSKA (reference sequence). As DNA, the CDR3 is TGCAGTGCTCGGACGGAGTCTGGGGCCAACGTCCTGACTTTC. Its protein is CSARTESGANVLTF.

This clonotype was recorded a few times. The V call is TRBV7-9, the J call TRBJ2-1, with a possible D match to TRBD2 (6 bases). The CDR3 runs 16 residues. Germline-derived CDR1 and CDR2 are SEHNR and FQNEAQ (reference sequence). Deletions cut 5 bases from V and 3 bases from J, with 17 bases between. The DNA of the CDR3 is TGTGCCAGCAGCCTAATCCGGCGGGGTTTCTACAATGAGCAGTTCTTC. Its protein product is CASSLIRRGFYNEQFF.

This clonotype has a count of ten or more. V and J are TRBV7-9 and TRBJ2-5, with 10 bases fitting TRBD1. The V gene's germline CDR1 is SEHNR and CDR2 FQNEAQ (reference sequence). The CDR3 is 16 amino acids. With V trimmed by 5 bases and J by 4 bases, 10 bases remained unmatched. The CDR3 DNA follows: TGTGCCAGCAGCGCGACAGGGGGCCGGGGGCCAGAGACCCAGTACTTC. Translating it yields CASSATGGRGPETQYF.

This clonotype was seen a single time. The CDR3 region has the DNA TGTGCCAGCGGGAGGGGGACTCAGCCCCAGCATTTT. Its translation is CASGRGTQPQHF. The chain joins TRBV27 to TRBJ1-5, with D possibly being TRBD1 (6 bases). This CDR3 is 12 amino acids long. The V gene lost 8 bases and the J gene lost 6 bases, with 11 bases spanning the gap. CDR1 is MNHEY and CDR2 is SMNVEV in the germline V gene (reference sequence).

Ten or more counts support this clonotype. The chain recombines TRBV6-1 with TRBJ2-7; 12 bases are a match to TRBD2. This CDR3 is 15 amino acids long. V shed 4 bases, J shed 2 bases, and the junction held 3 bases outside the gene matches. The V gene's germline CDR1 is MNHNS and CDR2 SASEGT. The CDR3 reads CASSATSGGTYEQYF. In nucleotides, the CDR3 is TGTGCCAGCAGTGCGACTAGCGGGGGCACCTACGAGCAGTACTTC.

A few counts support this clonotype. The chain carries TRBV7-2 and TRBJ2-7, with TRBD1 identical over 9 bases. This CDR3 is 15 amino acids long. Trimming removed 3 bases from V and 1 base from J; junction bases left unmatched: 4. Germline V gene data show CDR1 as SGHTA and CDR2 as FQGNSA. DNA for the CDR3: TGTGCCAGCAGCTTCCTGGACAGGGGTTCCTACGAGCAGTACTTC. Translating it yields CASSFLDRGSYEQYF.

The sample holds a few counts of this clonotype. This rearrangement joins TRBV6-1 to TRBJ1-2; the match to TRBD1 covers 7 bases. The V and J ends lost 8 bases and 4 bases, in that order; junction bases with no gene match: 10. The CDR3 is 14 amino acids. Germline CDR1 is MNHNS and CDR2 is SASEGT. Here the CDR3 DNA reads TGTGCCAGCGAGGGACAGACCATATTCTATGGCTACACCTTC. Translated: CASEGQTIFYGYTF.

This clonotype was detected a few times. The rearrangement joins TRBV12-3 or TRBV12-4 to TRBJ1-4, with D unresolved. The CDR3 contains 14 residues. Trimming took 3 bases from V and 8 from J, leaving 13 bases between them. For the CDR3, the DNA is TGTGCCAGCAGTTTCTTCGGGGTCGGGGAAAAACTGTTTTTT. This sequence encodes CASSFFGVGEKLFF.